The entry that follows covers one T cell receptor (beta chain) sequence. 5'RACE primed from the constant segment yielded TCR alpha and TCR beta cDNA libraries bearing sample barcodes and UMIs. Using its own MiXCR run on the 5' RACE reads, TCRdb lists one record per CDR3 protein. The sample lists about 600,000 distinct CDR3 sequences; less than 25% were seen once. The sample originates from a study of T-cell memory formation after mild COVID-19. Looking at the study overall: TCR clusters mostly belonged to single donors.

J lost 3 bases, V lost 7 bases, and 6 bases had no gene match. This CDR3 has 13 residues. In germline, CDR1 is SEHNR, CDR2 FQNEAQ (reference sequence). The gene calls are TRBV7-9 and TRBJ2-7, with 7 positions matching TRBD2. Material for sequencing was PBMCs or a T cell subset sorted from them (not recorded which). This receptor was taken from an adult woman who had mild COVID-19 (a few samples of this study predate the infection). Cell type and time point are not known. This CDR3 reads CASTKAGYYEQYF. CDR3 nucleotide sequence: TGTGCCAGCACCAAAGCGGGGTACTACGAGCAGTACTTC.